This T cell receptor (beta chain) was captured by sequencing in a study of blood T cell repertoires in COVID-19 (dated by TCRdb to the early 2020s). For the wider study: Samples from collaborators originated in the United States, Italy and Spain and spanned both the acute and convalescent phases of COVID-19. The prospective study material was composed of cDNA or gDNA derived from T cells, B-cell-depleted T cells, or PBMCs. The dataset comprised deeply sampled blood TCRbeta repertoires from subjects exposed to, actively infected with, or recovered from COVID-19. The repertoires were made available in a free public database intended to serve as a resource for research on the immune response to SARS-CoV-2. Samples were obtained from the ongoing ImmuneRACE study (first 160 participants) and from some 1,300 subjects provided by 6 global collaborators. The sample metadata nearly always contained a de-identified subject ID, COVID-19 status, age in years and sex. Where available, HLA class I and class II types were taken from metadata supplied by the sample provider and were not determined by assay-based typing.

TCRbeta CDR3 regions were amplified from genomic DNA by means of the immunoSEQ Assay, a bias-controlled multiplex PCR. For the original study's pipeline: Within the assay, amplification of reference gene primers was used to estimate how many nucleated cells each sample contained. To quantify the absolute abundance of each unique TCRbeta CDR3 rearrangement, sequence reads were collapsed and filtered. For each sample, productive Simpson clonality was calculated by taking the square root of Simpson's diversity index across productive rearrangements. Sourced from immuneACCESS, this table was stored by TCRdb with only in-frame sequences that have V and J called. A share of the clones is absent; for the studies checked, an unresolved V gene accounts for under half, and the remainder has no known explanation. The DNA was the basis for D and trimming; V, J and clone size are from that table. The sample table lists fewer than 250,000 clones, approximately 85% of them with a count of one. Of the sample, about 4.8% falls within the top ten clones.

Measured from the cysteine to the phenylalanine, the CDR3 is 16 residues long. Only CDR3 DNA is held: 48 bases, read in frame from base 1. In the germline V gene (reference sequence), CDR1 corresponds to LNHDA and CDR2 to SQIVND. Compared with germline, V lacks 3 bases and J lacks 2 bases; bases without a gene match: 6. Findings and caveats that apply to the study as a whole: The amount of clinical and demographic metadata varied by source and participant and was provided uncurated.

Comment on this clone: What antigen it recognizes has not been identified. The sample holds no much larger clone one base away, and base qualities are not on file.

The collaborating institutions used their own protocols to collect whole blood in K2EDTA tubes. For TCRbeta analysis, collaborator samples were shipped as frozen whole blood, as isolated PBMCs, or as DNA extracted from either sample type. The sample taken for sequencing was peripheral blood. The sequence was obtained from a woman aged 70-85 years with acute or convalescent COVID-19. The sequence joins TRBV19 to TRBJ2-1, and 8 junction bases match TRBD1. The nucleotide sequence is TGTGCCAGTAGTATGATACAGGGGGTGACCTACAATGAGCAGTTCTTC. Translated, it reads CASSMIQGVTYNEQFF.